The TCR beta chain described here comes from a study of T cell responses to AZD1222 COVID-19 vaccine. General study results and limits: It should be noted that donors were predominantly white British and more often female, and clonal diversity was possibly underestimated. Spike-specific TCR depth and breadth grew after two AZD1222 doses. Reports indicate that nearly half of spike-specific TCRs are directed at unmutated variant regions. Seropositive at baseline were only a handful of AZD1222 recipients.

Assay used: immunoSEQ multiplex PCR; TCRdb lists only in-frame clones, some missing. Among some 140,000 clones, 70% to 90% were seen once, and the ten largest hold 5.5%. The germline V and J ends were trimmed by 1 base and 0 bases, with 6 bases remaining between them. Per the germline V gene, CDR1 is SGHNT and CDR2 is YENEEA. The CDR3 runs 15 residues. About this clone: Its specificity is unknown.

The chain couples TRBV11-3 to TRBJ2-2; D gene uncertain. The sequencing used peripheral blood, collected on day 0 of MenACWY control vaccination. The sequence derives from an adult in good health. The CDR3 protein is CASSLVVANTGELFF. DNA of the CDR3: TGTGCCAGCAGCTTAGTCGTAGCGAACACCGGGGAGCTGTTTTTT.